The 10 T cell receptor beta chains reported below all come from one sample, sequenced in a study of T-cell reconstitution after alpha-beta-depleted transplantation in children. Unique molecular identifiers were incorporated during preparation of the TCRbeta library. TCRdb reprocessed the PCR reads with MiXCR, giving one entry per CDR3 protein. The sample includes about 980,000 distinct CDR3 sequences, around 30% seen only once; the top ten take over 25%. Here the sequenced sample was PBMCs, mostly from graft donor cells, taken 360 days after TCRalphabeta/CD19-depleted stem cell transplant. Source of these receptors: a boy younger than two who had a stem cell transplant for SCID, so the T cells may come from the graft donor.

The J gene is TRBJ2-3, the V gene TRBV18; 11 bases agree with TRBD2. The CDR3 runs to 15 residues. V lost 3 bases, J lost 2 bases, and 1 base stayed unmatched. CDR1 is KGHSH, CDR2 LQKENI, per germline. The CDR3 DNA sequence: TGTGCCAGCTCACCGGGACTAGCGGACACAGATACGCAGTATTTT. It codes for CASSPGLADTDTQYF.

This clonotype was counted only a few times. The chain is built from TRBV6-1 and TRBJ2-7; D might be TRBD2 (5 bases). Trimming shortened V by 7 bases and J by 0 bases, and 7 bases separated the two germline ends. This CDR3 has 12 residues. Germline loops: CDR1 MNHNS, CDR2 SASEGT. The CDR3 here is CASNGSSYEQYF. CDR3 nucleotides: TGTGCCAGCAATGGGAGCTCCTACGAGCAGTACTTC.

Only a few counts were recorded for this clonotype. The V call is TRBV29-1, the J call TRBJ2-1; possibly TRBD1 for D (5 bases). The V gene's germline CDR1 is SQVTM and CDR2 ANQGSEA. Trimming removed 7 bases at V and 12 bases at J, with 19 bases between. The CDR3 is 12 amino acids. The CDR3 DNA reads TGCAGCGCCCTGCTAGGGGTCATAGGGCAGTTCTTC. Translating gives CSALLGVIGQFF.

A few counts support this clonotype. The DNA of the CDR3 is TGCAGTGCTATGGGGCGGGAATACAATGAGCAGTTCTTC. Encoded protein: CSAMGREYNEQFF. V gene TRBV20-1 combines with J gene TRBJ2-1; D is possibly TRBD2 (6 bases). This CDR3 has 13 amino acids. The V gene's germline CDR1 is DFQATT and CDR2 SNEGSKA (reference sequence). V gave up 4 bases and J gave up 4 bases, with 11 bases separating them.

CDR3 amino acids: CASSSVDRAYEQYF. The CDR3, as DNA: TGTGCCAGCAGCTCCGTCGACAGAGCCTACGAGCAGTACTTC. The chain combines TRBV7-9 with TRBJ2-7, with D possibly being TRBD1 (5 bases). V was pared by 4 bases and J by 2 bases, with 12 bases between. The CDR3 runs 14 residues. Per germline, CDR1 SEHNR and CDR2 FQNEAQ (reference sequence). Full variable domain (missing parts from reference TRBV7-9 and TRBJ2-7): DTGVSQNPRHKITKRGQNVTFRCDPISEHNRLYWYRQTLGQGPEFLTYFQNEAQLEKSRLLSDRFSAERPKGSFSTLEIQRTEQGDSAMYLCASSSVDRAYEQYFGPGTRLTVT.

This chain uses TRBV5-4 with TRBJ1-1; tentative D call: TRBD1 (5 bases). The CDR3 sequence is 14 residues long. The V gene lost 3 bases and the J gene lost 10 bases, with 19 bases spanning the gap. CDR1 is SGHNT and CDR2 is YYREEE in the germline V gene (reference sequence). The CDR3 here is CASSYAGGAGSAFF. DNA of the CDR3: TGTGCCAGCAGCTACGCTGGCGGGGCGGGTTCAGCTTTCTTT.

The rearrangement links TRBV29-1 to TRBJ1-2, with a possible D match to TRBD1 (6 bases). V lost 3 bases and J lost 1, with 6 bases in between. Per germline, CDR1 SQVTM and CDR2 ANQGSEA. This CDR3 spans 12 amino acids. The CDR3: CSVEDSNYGYTF. Written as DNA, the CDR3 is TGCAGCGTTGAGGACAGTAACTATGGCTACACCTTC.

The CDR3 nucleotides read TGTGCCAGCAGTTTATCGATGGGCCTCAGCTCCTACGAGCAGTACTTC. Its protein product is CASSLSMGLSSYEQYF. The rearrangement links TRBV27 to TRBJ2-7; D is uncertain. The CDR3 consists of 16 residues. V was cut by 0 bases and J by 0 bases, with 12 bases left in between. Germline lookup yields CDR1 MNHEY and CDR2 SMNVEV (reference sequence).

This rearrangement joins TRBV29-1 to TRBJ2-2, with a weak D call TRBD2 (6 bases). The CDR3 covers 13 residues. The germline gives CDR1 SQVTM, CDR2 ANQGSEA. Trimming took off 4 bases at V and 1 base at J, with 7 bases between the two ends. The CDR3 nucleotides are TGCAGCGTTGGGGGGGAGAACACCGGGGAGCTGTTTTTT. It encodes CSVGGENTGELFF.

The chain joins TRBV10-3 to TRBJ1-4, with D possibly being TRBD1 (5 bases). The germline V gene encodes CDR1 ENHRY and CDR2 SYGVKD. This CDR3 has 14 residues. Between the trimmed V and J ends, which lost 8 bases and 0 bases, there was a span of 10 bases. CDR3 protein: CAIGGPATNEKLFF. CDR3 sequence (DNA): TGTGCCATCGGGGGACCCGCAACTAATGAAAAACTGTTTTTT.